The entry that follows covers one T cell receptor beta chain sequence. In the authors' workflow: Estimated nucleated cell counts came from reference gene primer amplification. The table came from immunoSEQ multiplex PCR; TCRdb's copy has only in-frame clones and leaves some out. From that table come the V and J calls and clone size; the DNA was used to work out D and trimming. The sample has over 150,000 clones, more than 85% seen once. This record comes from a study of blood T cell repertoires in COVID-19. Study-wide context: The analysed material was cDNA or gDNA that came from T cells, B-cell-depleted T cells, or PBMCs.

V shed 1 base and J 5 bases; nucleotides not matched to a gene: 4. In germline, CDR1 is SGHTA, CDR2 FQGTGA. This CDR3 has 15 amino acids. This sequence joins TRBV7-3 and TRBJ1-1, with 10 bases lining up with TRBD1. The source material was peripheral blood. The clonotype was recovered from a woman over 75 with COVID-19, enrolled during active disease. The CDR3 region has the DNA TGTGCCAGCAGCTTAAGTGGGACAGGGGAAACTGAAGCTTTCTTT. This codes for CASSLSGTGETEAFF. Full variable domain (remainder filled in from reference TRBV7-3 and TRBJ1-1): GAGVSQTPSNKVTEKGKYVELRCDPISGHTALYWYRQSLGQGPEFLIYFQGTGAADDSGLPNDRFFAVRPEGSVSTLKIQRTERGDSAVYLCASSLSGTGETEAFFGQGTRLTVV.